This T cell receptor (beta chain) was sequenced during a study of cytomegalovirus exposure and HLA in healthy donors. The CDR3 consists of 16 residues. CDR1 is SEHNR, CDR2 FQNEAQ, per germline (reference sequence). The trim removed 4 bases at V and 3 bases at J, leaving 3 bases unmatched. This clone has just a few counts. Different DNA sequences within this sample yield the same CDR3. The PCR was carried out with 60 Vbeta primers and 13 Jbeta primers. TCRdb's table, derived via immunoSEQ multiplex PCR, lists solely in-frame clones and lacks some. The sample yields 100,000 to 120,000 clones, 15% seen once.

The sequenced sample was PBMCs. The gene calls are TRBV7-9 and TRBJ2-1, with 13 bases identical to TRBD2. The TCR was taken from a female donor in good health and CMV-seronegative. Written as DNA, the CDR3 is TGTGCCAGCAGCTCCCGGACTAGCGGGAGCTACAATGAGCAGTTCTTC. It codes for CASSSRTSGSYNEQFF.